This T cell receptor (beta chain) was sequenced in a study of radiotherapy plus CTLA-4 blockade in lung cancer. The assay was immunoSEQ multiplex PCR, and TCRdb's table has in-frame clones only and misses some. The sample has more than 60,000 clones; around 77% are singletons. CDR3 length equals 15 residues. The V end was cut by 6 bases, the J end by 2 bases, with 11 bases between. Germline V CDR1 and CDR2: MNHNS, SASEGT. With ipilimumab providing CTLA-4 blockade, focal radiation was administered to patients who had chemo-refractory metastatic non-small-cell lung cancer. This sequence was found in a human donor with non-small cell lung cancer who had a complete response to radiotherapy plus ipilimumab. The genes are TRBV6-1 and TRBJ2-6; D is perhaps TRBD1 (5 bases). The sample consisted of peripheral blood, taken from a patient treated with radiotherapy plus ipilimumab. In nucleotides, the CDR3 is TGTGCCAGCAGACAGGACGGTGCTGGGGCCAACGTCCTGACTTTC. It yields the protein CASRQDGAGANVLTF.